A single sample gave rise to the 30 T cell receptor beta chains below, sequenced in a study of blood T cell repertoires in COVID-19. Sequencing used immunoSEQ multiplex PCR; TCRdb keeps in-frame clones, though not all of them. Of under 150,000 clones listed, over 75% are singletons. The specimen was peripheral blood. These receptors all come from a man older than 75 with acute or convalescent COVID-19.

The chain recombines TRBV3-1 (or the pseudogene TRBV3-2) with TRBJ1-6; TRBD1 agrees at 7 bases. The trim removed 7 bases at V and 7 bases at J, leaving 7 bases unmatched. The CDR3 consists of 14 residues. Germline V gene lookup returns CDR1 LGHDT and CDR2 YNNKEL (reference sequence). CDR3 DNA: TGTGCCAGCAAAATACAGGGGATGAATTCACCCCTCCACTTT. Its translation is CASKIQGMNSPLHF.

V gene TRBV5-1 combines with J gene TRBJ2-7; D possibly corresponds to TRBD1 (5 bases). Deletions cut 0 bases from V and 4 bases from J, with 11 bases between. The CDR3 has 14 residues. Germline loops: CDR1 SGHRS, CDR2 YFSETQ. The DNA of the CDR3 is TGCGCCAGCAGCTTGGAAGGACAAAATTACGAGCAGTACTTC. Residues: CASSLEGQNYEQYF.

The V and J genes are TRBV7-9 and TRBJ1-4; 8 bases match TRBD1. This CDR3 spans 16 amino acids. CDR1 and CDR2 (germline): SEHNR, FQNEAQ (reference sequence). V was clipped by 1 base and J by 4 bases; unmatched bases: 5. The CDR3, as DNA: TGTGCCAGCAGCTTAGTAGTGGACAGGGATAATGAAAAACTGTTTTTT. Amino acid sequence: CASSLVVDRDNEKLFF.

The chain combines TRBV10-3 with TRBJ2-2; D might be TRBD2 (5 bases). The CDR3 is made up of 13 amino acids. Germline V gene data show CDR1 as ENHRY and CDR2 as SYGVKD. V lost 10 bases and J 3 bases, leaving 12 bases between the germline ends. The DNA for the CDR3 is TGTGCCACCGAGGAGGCCTACACCGGGGAGCTGTTTTTT. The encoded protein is CATEEAYTGELFF.

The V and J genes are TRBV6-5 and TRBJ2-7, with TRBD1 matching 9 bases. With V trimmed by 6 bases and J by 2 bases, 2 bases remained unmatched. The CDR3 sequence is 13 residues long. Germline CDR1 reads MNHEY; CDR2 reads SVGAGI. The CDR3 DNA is TGTGCCAGCAGGGGACAGGGCGCCTACGAGCAGTACTTC. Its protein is CASRGQGAYEQYF.

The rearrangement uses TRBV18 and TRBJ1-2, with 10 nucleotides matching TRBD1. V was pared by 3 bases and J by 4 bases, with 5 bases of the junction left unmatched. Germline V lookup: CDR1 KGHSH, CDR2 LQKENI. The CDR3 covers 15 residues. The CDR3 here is CASSPGTGDFYGYTF. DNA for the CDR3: TGTGCCAGCTCACCTGGGACAGGGGACTTCTATGGCTACACCTTC.

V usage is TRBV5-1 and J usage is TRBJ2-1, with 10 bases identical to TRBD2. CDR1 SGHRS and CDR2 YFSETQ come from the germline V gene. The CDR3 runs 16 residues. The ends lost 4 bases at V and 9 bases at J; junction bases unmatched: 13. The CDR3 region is CASSLFEREGHSEQFF. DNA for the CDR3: TGCGCCAGCAGCCTCTTCGAGCGGGAGGGCCATAGTGAGCAGTTCTTC.

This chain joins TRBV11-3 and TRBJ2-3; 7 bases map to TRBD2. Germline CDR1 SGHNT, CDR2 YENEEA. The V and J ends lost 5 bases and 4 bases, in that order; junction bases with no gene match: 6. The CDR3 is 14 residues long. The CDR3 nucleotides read TGTGCCAGCAGCCCGGGGGGAGAGGCAGATACGCAGTATTTT. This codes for CASSPGGEADTQYF.

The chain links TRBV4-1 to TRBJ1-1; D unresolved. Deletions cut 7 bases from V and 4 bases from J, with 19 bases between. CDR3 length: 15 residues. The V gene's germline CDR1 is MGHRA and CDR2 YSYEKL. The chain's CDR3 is CASTPVGVEGTEAFF. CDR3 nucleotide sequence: TGCGCCAGCACGCCAGTAGGAGTCGAGGGCACTGAAGCTTTCTTT.

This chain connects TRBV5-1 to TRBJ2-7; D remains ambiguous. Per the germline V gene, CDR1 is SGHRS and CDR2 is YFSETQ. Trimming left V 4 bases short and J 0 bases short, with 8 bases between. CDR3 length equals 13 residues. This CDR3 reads CASSAGTSYEQYF. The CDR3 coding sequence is TGCGCCAGCAGCGCAGGCACCTCCTACGAGCAGTACTTC.

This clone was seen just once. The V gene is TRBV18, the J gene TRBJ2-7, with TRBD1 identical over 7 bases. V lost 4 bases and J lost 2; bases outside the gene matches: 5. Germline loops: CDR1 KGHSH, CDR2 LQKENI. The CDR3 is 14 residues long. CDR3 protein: CASSRGQVAYEQYF. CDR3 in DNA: TGTGCCAGCTCACGCGGACAGGTCGCCTACGAGCAGTACTTC.

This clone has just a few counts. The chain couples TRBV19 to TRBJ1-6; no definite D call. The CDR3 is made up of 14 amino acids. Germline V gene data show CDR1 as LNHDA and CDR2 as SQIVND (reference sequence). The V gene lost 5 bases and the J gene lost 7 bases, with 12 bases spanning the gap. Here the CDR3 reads CASSSTGLNSPLHF. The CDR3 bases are TGTGCCAGTAGTTCGACCGGACTAAATTCACCCCTCCACTTT.

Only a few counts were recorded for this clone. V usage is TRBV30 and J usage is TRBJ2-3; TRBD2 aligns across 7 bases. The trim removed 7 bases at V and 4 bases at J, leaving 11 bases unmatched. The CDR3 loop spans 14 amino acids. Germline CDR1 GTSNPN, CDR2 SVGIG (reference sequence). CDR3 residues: CASTTKRGADTQYF. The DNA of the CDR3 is TGTGCCTCCACCACCAAGCGGGGCGCAGATACGCAGTATTTT.

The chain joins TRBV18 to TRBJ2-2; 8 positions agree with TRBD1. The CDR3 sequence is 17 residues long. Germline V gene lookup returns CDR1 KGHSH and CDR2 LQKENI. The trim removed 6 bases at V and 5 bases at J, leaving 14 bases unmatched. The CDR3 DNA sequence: TGTGCCAGCTCTTCCCAGGGGGCGGAACTCCTGACCGGGGAGCTGTTTTTT. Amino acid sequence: CASSSQGAELLTGELFF.

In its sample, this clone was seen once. The CDR3 loop reads CASMEPGYGYTF. CDR3 nucleotide sequence: TGTGCCAGCATGGAGCCGGGCTATGGCTACACCTTC. The J gene is TRBJ1-2, the V gene TRBV6-5; D call uncertain. There are 12 residues in the CDR3. V lost 7 bases and J 4 bases, leaving 10 bases between the germline ends. Germline V CDR1 and CDR2: MNHEY, SVGAGI.

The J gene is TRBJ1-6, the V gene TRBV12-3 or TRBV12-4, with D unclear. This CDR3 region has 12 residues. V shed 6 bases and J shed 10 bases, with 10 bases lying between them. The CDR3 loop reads CASRDGGSPLHF. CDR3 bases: TGTGCCAGCAGGGATGGAGGCTCACCCCTCCACTTT.

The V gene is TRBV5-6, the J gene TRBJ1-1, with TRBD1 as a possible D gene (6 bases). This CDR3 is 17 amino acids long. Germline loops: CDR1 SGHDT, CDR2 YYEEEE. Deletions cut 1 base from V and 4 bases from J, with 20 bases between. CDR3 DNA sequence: TGTGCCAGCAGCTTGTTGGGGGCCGAAATGTTTAGCACTGAAGCTTTCTTT. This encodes CASSLLGAEMFSTEAFF.

CDR3 DNA: TGTGCCAGCAGCGTAGCTCCAACAGGGGAGGTCAACGAGCAGTACTTC. As protein: CASSVAPTGEVNEQYF. V and J are TRBV9 and TRBJ2-7, with D perhaps matching TRBD1 (7 bases). CDR1 and CDR2 from the germline V gene are SGDLS and YYNGEE. V was cut by 0 bases and J by 5 bases, with 18 bases left in between. CDR3 size: 16 residues.

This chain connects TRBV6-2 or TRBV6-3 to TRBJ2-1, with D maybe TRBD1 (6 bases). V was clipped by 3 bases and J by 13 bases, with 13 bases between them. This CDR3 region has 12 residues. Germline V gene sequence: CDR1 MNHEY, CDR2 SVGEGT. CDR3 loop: CASSYRGSHQFF. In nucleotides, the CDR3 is TGTGCCAGCAGTTATAGGGGGAGCCATCAGTTCTTC.

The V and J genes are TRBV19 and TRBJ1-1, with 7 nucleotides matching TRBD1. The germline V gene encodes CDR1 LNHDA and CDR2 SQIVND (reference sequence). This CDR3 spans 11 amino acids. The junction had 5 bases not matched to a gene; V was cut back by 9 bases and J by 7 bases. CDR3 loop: CASGTDYEAFF. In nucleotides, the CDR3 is TGTGCCAGCGGGACAGATTATGAAGCTTTCTTT.

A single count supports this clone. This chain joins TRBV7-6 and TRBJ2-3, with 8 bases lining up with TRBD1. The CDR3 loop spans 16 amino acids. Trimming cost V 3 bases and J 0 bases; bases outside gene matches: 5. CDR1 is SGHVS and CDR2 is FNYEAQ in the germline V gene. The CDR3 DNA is TGTGCCAGCAGCTTCGGGACAGGAGCTAGCACAGATACGCAGTATTTT. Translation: CASSFGTGASTDTQYF.

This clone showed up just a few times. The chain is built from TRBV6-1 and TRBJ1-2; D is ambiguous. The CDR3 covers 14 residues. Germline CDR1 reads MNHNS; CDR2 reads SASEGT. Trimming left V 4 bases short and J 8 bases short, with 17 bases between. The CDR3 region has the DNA TGTGCCAGCAGTGGAGCGACGCAACCCGGGGGCTACACCTTC. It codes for CASSGATQPGGYTF.

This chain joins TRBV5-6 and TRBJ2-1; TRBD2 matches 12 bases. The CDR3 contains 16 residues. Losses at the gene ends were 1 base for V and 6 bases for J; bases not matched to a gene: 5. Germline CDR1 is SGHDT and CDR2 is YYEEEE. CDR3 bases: TGTGCCAGCAGCTTGCGAGGACTAGCGGGACCCAATGAGCAGTTCTTC. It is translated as CASSLRGLAGPNEQFF. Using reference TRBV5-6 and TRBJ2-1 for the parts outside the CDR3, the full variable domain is DAGVTQSPTHLIKTRGQQVTLRCSPKSGHDTVSWYQQALGQGPQFIFQYYEEEERQRGNFPDRFSGHQFPNYSSELNVNALLLGDSALYLCASSLRGLAGPNEQFFGPGTRLTVL.

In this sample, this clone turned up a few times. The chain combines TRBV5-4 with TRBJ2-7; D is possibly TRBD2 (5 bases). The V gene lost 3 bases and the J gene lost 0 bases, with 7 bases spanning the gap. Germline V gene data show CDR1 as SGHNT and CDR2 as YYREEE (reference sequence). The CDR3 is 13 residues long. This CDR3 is CASSSGSSYEQYF. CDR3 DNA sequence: TGTGCCAGCAGCTCGGGGAGCTCCTACGAGCAGTACTTC.

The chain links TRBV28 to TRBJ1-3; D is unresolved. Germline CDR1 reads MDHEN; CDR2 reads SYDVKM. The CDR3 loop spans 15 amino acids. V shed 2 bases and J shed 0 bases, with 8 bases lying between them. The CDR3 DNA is TGTGCCAGCAGTTTACCCGGTAACTCTGGAAACACCATATATTTT. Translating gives CASSLPGNSGNTIYF. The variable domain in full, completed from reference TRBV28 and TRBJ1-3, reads DVKVTQSSRYLVKRTGEKVFLECVQDMDHENMFWYRQDPGLGLRLIYFSYDVKMKEKGDIPEGYSVSREKKERFSLILESASTNQTSMYLCASSLPGNSGNTIYFGEGSWLTVV.

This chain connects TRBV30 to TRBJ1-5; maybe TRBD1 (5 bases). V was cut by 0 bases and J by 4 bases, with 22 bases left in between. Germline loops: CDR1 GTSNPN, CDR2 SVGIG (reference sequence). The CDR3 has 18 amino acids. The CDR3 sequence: CAWSVGAGGIWSNQPQHF. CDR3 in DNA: TGTGCCTGGAGTGTAGGGGCCGGGGGGATCTGGTCTAATCAGCCCCAGCATTTT.

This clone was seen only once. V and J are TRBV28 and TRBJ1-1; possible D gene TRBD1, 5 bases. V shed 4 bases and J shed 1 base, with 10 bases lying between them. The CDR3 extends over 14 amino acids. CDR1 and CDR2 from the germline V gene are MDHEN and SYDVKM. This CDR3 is CASSSGDRNTEAFF. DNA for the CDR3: TGTGCCAGCAGTTCCGGCGACAGGAACACTGAAGCTTTCTTT. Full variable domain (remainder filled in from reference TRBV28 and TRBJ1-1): DVKVTQSSRYLVKRTGEKVFLECVQDMDHENMFWYRQDPGLGLRLIYFSYDVKMKEKGDIPEGYSVSREKKERFSLILESASTNQTSMYLCASSSGDRNTEAFFGQGTRLTVV.

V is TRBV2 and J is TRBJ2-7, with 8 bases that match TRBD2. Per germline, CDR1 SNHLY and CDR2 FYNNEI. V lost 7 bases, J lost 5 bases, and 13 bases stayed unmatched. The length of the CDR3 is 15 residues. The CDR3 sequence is CASILESSGRHEQYF. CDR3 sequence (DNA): TGTGCCAGCATATTAGAGTCCAGCGGGAGACACGAGCAGTACTTC.

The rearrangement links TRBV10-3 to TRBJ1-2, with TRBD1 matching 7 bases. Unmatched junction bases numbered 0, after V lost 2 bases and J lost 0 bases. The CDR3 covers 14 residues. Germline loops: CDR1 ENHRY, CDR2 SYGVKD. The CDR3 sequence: CAISEGTANYGYTF. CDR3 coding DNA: TGTGCCATCAGTGAGGGGACAGCTAACTATGGCTACACCTTC.

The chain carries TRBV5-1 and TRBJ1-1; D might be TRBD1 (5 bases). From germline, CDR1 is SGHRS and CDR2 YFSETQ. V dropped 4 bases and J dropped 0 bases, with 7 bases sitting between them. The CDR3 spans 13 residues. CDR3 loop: CASSGGMNTEAFF. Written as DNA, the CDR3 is TGCGCCAGCAGCGGGGGGATGAACACTGAAGCTTTCTTT. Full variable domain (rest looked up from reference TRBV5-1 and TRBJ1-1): KAGVTQTPRYLIKTRGQQVTLSCSPISGHRSVSWYQQTPGQGLQFLFEYFSETQRNKGNFPGRFSGRQFSNSRSEMNVSTLELGDSALYLCASSGGMNTEAFFGQGTRLTVV.